This TCR beta chain was found in a study of blood T cell repertoires in COVID-19. Study overall: Whether acute or convalescent, the COVID-19 samples came from the United States, Italy and Spain. From T cells, B-cell-depleted T cells, or PBMCs came the material, which was cDNA or gDNA.

Per the germline V gene, CDR1 is KGHSH and CDR2 is LQKENI. V lost 2 bases to trimming and J lost 10 bases, with 12 bases between them. This CDR3 has 13 residues. In the authors' methods: Reference gene primer amplification in the assay estimated nucleated cell counts. Here immunoSEQ multiplex PCR was the method, and the copy in TCRdb shows in-frame clones only, minus some. The V and J calls and clone size were taken over from that table, and D and trimming were inferred from the DNA. The sample holds 60,000 to 70,000 clones, roughly 80% seen once. This chain connects TRBV18 to TRBJ2-1, with a tentative D call TRBD1 (6 bases). The sequencing input was peripheral blood. The receptor comes from a human donor in a cohort sampled during active COVID-19. This CDR3 is CASSPTGLMEQFF. CDR3 nucleotide sequence: TGTGCCAGCTCACCAACAGGGTTAATGGAGCAGTTCTTC.